This record looks at one T cell receptor (beta chain) sequence and its context. This sample stems from a study of chemoradiotherapy in HPV16-positive cancers. Method: immunoSEQ multiplex PCR; TCRdb's copy keeps in-frame clones and lacks some. The data contain approximately 3,300 clones, about nine tenths of them singletons. V was pared by 4 bases and J by 7 bases, with 2 bases of the junction left unmatched. The CDR3 runs to 12 residues. CDR1 and CDR2 from the germline V gene are KGHSH and LQKENI. This sequence originates from a human donor with HPV-associated anogenital cancer. Source: tumor tissue, taken from a patient who underwent chemoradiotherapy. The chain combines TRBV18 with TRBJ1-2, with TRBD1 matching over 8 bases. CDR3 in DNA: TGTGCCAGCTCACGGACAGGGACTGGCTACACCTTC. It specifies CASSRTGTGYTF. Looking up the rest from reference TRBV18 and TRBJ1-2 gives the full variable domain: NAGVMQNPRHLVRRRGQEARLRCSPMKGHSHVYWYRQLPEEGLKFMVYLQKENIIDESGMPKERFSAEFPKEGPSILRIQQVVRGDSAAYFCASSRTGTGYTFGSGTRLTVV.